Following are 20 T cell receptor beta chains from one sample sequenced in a study of beta chain features in type 1 diabetes. Findings of the study overall: Significant though moderate, a shortening of TCRB CDR3s appeared in all four CD4+ subsets of Type 1 diabetes patients.

Since all of the isolated RNA was reverse transcribed, expressed TCRB transcripts were what got sequenced. Method: immunoSEQ multiplex PCR; TCRdb's copy keeps in-frame clones and lacks some. Among 160,000 or so clones listed, around 8.4% were seen once. Antigens for these TCRs are unknown. Sequencing was performed on central memory CD4+ T cells from blood. Receptors originate from a woman younger than 30 with type 1 diabetes.

This clone has just a few counts. The same CDR3 can be traced to other DNA sequences in this sample. The chain recombines TRBV5-1 with TRBJ2-7; 8 bases map to TRBD1. The germline V gene has CDR1 SGHRS and CDR2 YFSETQ. Losses at the gene ends were 4 bases for V and 3 bases for J; bases not matched to a gene: 3. The CDR3 runs to 13 residues. In DNA, the CDR3 is TGCGCCAGCAGCCCAACAGGGGGCTACGAGCAGTACTTC. The encoded protein is CASSPTGGYEQYF.

Ten or more counts support this clone. The CDR3 nucleotides are TGTGCCAGTAGCTCATTCGCGGGACTCTACGAGCAGTACTTC. Amino acid sequence: CASSSFAGLYEQYF. The rearrangement uses TRBV19 and TRBJ2-7, with D maybe TRBD2 (6 bases). Germline V CDR1 and CDR2: LNHDA, SQIVND (reference sequence). V shed 6 bases and J shed 3 bases, with 15 bases lying between them. CDR3 length equals 14 residues.

This rearrangement joins TRBV14 to TRBJ1-1; D is undetermined. The germline CDR1 and CDR2 sequences are SGHDN and FVKESK. V shed 4 bases and J shed 6 bases, with 21 bases lying between them. The CDR3 covers 16 residues. The CDR3 reads CASSPLVGGRNPEAFF. The CDR3 DNA reads as TGTGCCAGCAGCCCATTAGTCGGCGGTCGTAACCCTGAAGCTTTCTTT.

This clone was observed a few times. The chain combines TRBV6-5 with TRBJ1-3, with D hard to call. Germline CDR1 is MNHEY and CDR2 is SVGAGI. The CDR3 consists of 16 residues. V lost 2 bases to trimming and J lost 0 bases, with 11 bases between them. This CDR3 is CASSYAHSISGNTIYF. CDR3 sequence (DNA): TGTGCCAGCAGTTACGCACATTCAATCTCTGGAAACACCATATATTTT.

This clone came up a few times. The V gene is TRBV9, the J gene TRBJ2-1, with 7 positions matching TRBD2. The CDR3 covers 13 residues. Germline V gives CDR1 SGDLS, CDR2 YYNGEE. Germline trimming cut 4 bases from V and 6 bases from J; bases unmatched to any gene: 4. The CDR3 reads CASSLTSANEQFF. The CDR3 nucleotides are TGTGCCAGCAGCCTTACTAGCGCCAATGAGCAGTTCTTC. Combining the CDR3 with reference TRBV9 and TRBJ2-1 gives the whole variable domain DSGVTQTPKHLITATGQRVTLRCSPRSGDLSVYWYQQSLDQGLQFLIQYYNGEERAKGNILERFSAQQFPDLHSELNLSSLELGDSALYFCASSLTSANEQFFGPGTRLTVL.

This clone was seen a handful of times. The chain joins TRBV7-9 to TRBJ2-1, with D perhaps TRBD2 (7 bases). The CDR3 consists of 18 residues. V was trimmed by 1 base and J by 0 bases, leaving 16 bases between them. The germline V gene has CDR1 SEHNR and CDR2 FQNEAQ (reference sequence). The CDR3: CASSLDRGGLDSYNEQFF. CDR3 DNA: TGTGCCAGCAGCTTAGATAGGGGGGGGCTAGACTCCTACAATGAGCAGTTCTTC.

This sequence joins TRBV11-2 and TRBJ2-7, with TRBD2 matching 8 bases. V was clipped by 5 bases and J by 4 bases; unmatched bases: 7. The germline V gene has CDR1 SGHAT and CDR2 FQNNGV. There are 14 residues in the CDR3. The CDR3 bases are TGTGCCAGCAGCCCGAACGGGGGGGCTTACGAGCAGTACTTC. This translates into CASSPNGGAYEQYF.

This clone turned up a few times. The V gene is TRBV2, the J gene TRBJ2-3, with 11 positions matching TRBD2. Germline lookup yields CDR1 SNHLY and CDR2 FYNNEI. This CDR3 is built from 15 residues. Trimming took 7 bases from V and 2 from J; bases not matched to a gene: 5. The CDR3 reads CASTTGLAATDTQYF. DNA for the CDR3: TGTGCCAGCACTACGGGACTAGCGGCCACAGATACGCAGTATTTT.

The chain carries TRBV7-2 and TRBJ1-5; 8 nucleotides line up with TRBD1. CDR3 length: 15 residues. The V gene's germline CDR1 is SGHTA and CDR2 FQGNSA. V lost 4 bases, J lost 4 bases, and 6 bases stayed unmatched. CDR3 in amino acids: CASSSGQGGNQPQHF. The CDR3 DNA is TGTGCCAGCAGCTCCGGACAGGGCGGGAATCAGCCCCAGCATTTT.

This chain uses TRBV12-5 with TRBJ2-1, with TRBD1 as a possible D gene (5 bases). V lost 0 bases and J lost 12, with 12 bases in between. Germline CDR1 reads LGHNT; CDR2 reads FRNRAP. This CDR3 has 13 residues. The CDR3 nucleotides are TGTGCTAGTGGTTTGGTCCAGGGTGATACGCAGTTCTTC. It codes for CASGLVQGDTQFF.

This clone showed up just a few times. At the DNA level, this CDR3 is encoded by other sequences in the same sample as well. The chain carries TRBV2 and TRBJ2-5; TRBD1 agrees at 7 bases. The CDR3 loop spans 14 amino acids. Unmatched junction bases numbered 6, after V lost 3 bases and J lost 5 bases. Germline assignment: CDR1 SNHLY and CDR2 FYNNEI. The CDR3 sequence: CASSDRQGGETQYF. CDR3 nucleotides: TGTGCCAGCAGTGATCGACAGGGTGGGGAGACCCAGTACTTC.

The J gene is TRBJ1-2, the V gene TRBV5-1, with D unresolved. In germline, CDR1 is SGHRS, CDR2 YFSETQ. The V end was cut by 5 bases, the J end by 4 bases, with 15 bases between. The CDR3 sequence is 14 residues long. CDR3 in amino acids: CASRDGSQIYGYTF. For the CDR3, the DNA is TGCGCCAGCAGGGACGGGAGTCAGATCTATGGCTACACCTTC.

This clone was seen a few times. J is TRBJ2-7 and V is TRBV4-3; 7 bases are a match to TRBD1. The CDR3 extends over 15 amino acids. Germline V gene data show CDR1 as LGHNA and CDR2 as YSLEER. V trimming: 4 bases; J trimming: 1 base; junction bases outside the gene matches: 7. CDR3 in amino acids: CASSRRTGLSYEQYF. The CDR3 DNA reads as TGCGCCAGCAGCCGCCGGACAGGTCTATCCTACGAGCAGTACTTC.

The J gene is TRBJ2-7, the V gene TRBV28, with D unclear. Trimming pared 3 bases from V and 1 base from J, leaving 16 bases between. Germline CDR1 and CDR2: MDHEN and SYDVKM. The CDR3 spans 16 residues. The CDR3 reads CASSFEAISASYEQYF. In DNA form, the CDR3 reads TGTGCCAGCAGTTTTGAGGCCATTAGTGCGTCCTACGAGCAGTACTTC.

V is TRBV18 and J is TRBJ2-5; D might be TRBD2 (5 bases). CDR3 size: 13 residues. Trimming removed 3 bases from V and 5 bases from J, with 10 bases in between. From germline, CDR1 is KGHSH and CDR2 LQKENI. The CDR3 bases are TGTGCCAGCTCACCCTTCGGCGGGGAGACCCAGTACTTC. It is translated as CASSPFGGETQYF.

Details on this clone: The junction shows a germline mismatch at one end, possibly a read error. The rearrangement joins TRBV6-6 to TRBJ1-2; 7 bases agree with TRBD1. CDR3 length: 15 amino acids. Germline assignment: CDR1 MNHNY and CDR2 SVGAGI (reference sequence). The CDR3 sequence is CASNYLQGSLLGYTF. The CDR3 DNA reads TGTGCCAGCAATTACCTACAGGGGTCGCTCCTTGGCTACACCTTC.

The V call is TRBV7-9, the J call TRBJ1-6, with no clear D. V dropped 4 bases and J dropped 9 bases, with 13 bases sitting between them. The CDR3 has 14 residues. Germline V gene data show CDR1 as SEHNR and CDR2 as FQNEAQ (reference sequence). CDR3 coding DNA: TGTGCCAGCAGCTCCAGATGGGGAGGTTCACCCCTCCACTTT. This sequence encodes CASSSRWGGSPLHF. The entire variable domain, with the rest obtained from reference TRBV7-9 and TRBJ1-6, is as follows: DTGVSQNPRHKITKRGQNVTFRCDPISEHNRLYWYRQTLGQGPEFLTYFQNEAQLEKSRLLSDRFSAERPKGSFSTLEIQRTEQGDSAMYLCASSSRWGGSPLHFGNGTRLTVT.

The chain combines TRBV14 with TRBJ2-2; D is perhaps TRBD2 (5 bases). The germline V gene encodes CDR1 SGHDN and CDR2 FVKESK. Trimming took off 0 bases at V and 1 base at J, with 6 bases between the two ends. This CDR3 contains 15 residues. The CDR3 loop is CASSQELGNTGELFF. Written as DNA, the CDR3 is TGTGCCAGCAGCCAAGAACTAGGGAACACCGGGGAGCTGTTTTTT.

The sample holds a few counts of this clone. The rearrangement links TRBV6-6 to TRBJ2-5, with unresolved D. Trimming pared 2 bases from V and 5 bases from J, leaving 6 bases between. The CDR3 is made up of 12 amino acids. Germline V gene sequence: CDR1 MNHNY, CDR2 SVGAGI (reference sequence). The CDR3 spells CASSYLEETQYF. In nucleotides, the CDR3 is TGTGCCAGCAGTTACCTCGAGGAGACCCAGTACTTC.

The chain combines TRBV28 with TRBJ2-1, with D unclear. This CDR3 region has 13 residues. V lost 5 bases and J 6 bases, leaving 11 bases between the germline ends. CDR1 and CDR2 from the germline V gene are MDHEN and SYDVKM. Here the CDR3 reads CASSLHQRNEQFF. The DNA for the CDR3 is TGTGCCAGCAGTCTCCACCAGCGCAATGAGCAGTTCTTC.